This entry is about one T cell receptor (beta chain). Its antigen is currently unknown. The source of the sample is a study of vaccination and CD4 T cells after COVID-19. Study in general: The stimulus for the cells was overlapping spike peptides derived from SARS-CoV-2, HCoV-NL63, HCoV-OC43 and HCoV-229E. Each control was exposed to a CEFX pool, an HIV-1 Nef pool, or no peptide at all.

Treatment defined: roughly ten-day PBMC culture with coronavirus spike peptide pools or control peptides (ViraFEST assay). Half-medium replacement with fresh IL-2 medium took place on days 3 and 7. Trimming shortened V by 3 bases and J by 8 bases, and 16 bases separated the two germline ends. The CDR3 loop spans 14 amino acids. Looked up from germline, CDR1 is DFQATT and CDR2 is SNEGSKA (reference sequence). Cultured CD4+ T cell DNA was sequenced using the Oncomine TCR Beta short-read assay. TCRdb processed the PCR reads anew with MiXCR; each CDR3 protein has one entry. The sample yields roughly 5,000 distinct CDR3 sequences, nearly 50% seen once.

V and J are TRBV20-1 and TRBJ1-4; a possible D gene is TRBD1 (6 bases). Sequencing used CD4+ T cells from blood, cultured in vitro. The source is a human donor who had recovered from COVID-19. CDR3 DNA: TGCAGTGCTAGGGGAGGGGGGGCAGGGGAAAAACTGTTTTTT. Protein: CSARGGGAGEKLFF.